A single sample is the source of the 7 T cell receptor beta chains below, sequenced in a study of T cell repertoires in cytomegalovirus infection. One entry per CDR3 protein results from TCRdb running MiXCR on the reads. The top ten clones hold roughly 17% of a sample with about 140,000 distinct CDR3 sequences, about 6.1% of them seen once. Sequenced input: PBMCs. Receptor source: a human donor in good health (CMV status not recorded). Some clones in this sample may be carry-over from other donors' samples.

This clonotype was seen ten or more times. The chain employs TRBV5-1 and TRBJ2-7; D might be TRBD1 (6 bases). Germline CDR1 is SGHRS and CDR2 is YFSETQ. The CDR3 has 15 residues. V was cut by 0 bases and J by 0 bases, with 10 bases left in between. The CDR3 DNA reads TGCGCCAGCAGCTTGGGGCAGGGGTTCTCCTACGAGCAGTACTTC. Residues: CASSLGQGFSYEQYF.

This clonotype was found many times. V is TRBV6-1 and J is TRBJ1-1; the D is unclear. Trimming took 6 bases from V and 2 from J, leaving 10 bases between them. This CDR3 is 13 amino acids long. The germline CDR1 and CDR2 sequences are MNHNS and SASEGT. The CDR3 spells CASRSLGNTEAFF. In DNA, the CDR3 is TGTGCCAGCAGGAGTCTGGGAAACACTGAAGCTTTCTTT.

This clonotype was observed many times. V gene TRBV7-8 combines with J gene TRBJ2-3, with D perhaps matching TRBD1 (6 bases). This CDR3 spans 13 amino acids. V gave up 5 bases and J gave up 4 bases, with 10 bases separating them. The V gene's germline CDR1 is SGHVS and CDR2 FQNEAQ. The CDR3 sequence: CASSPEGADTQYF. CDR3 bases: TGTGCCAGCAGCCCTGAGGGGGCAGATACGCAGTATTTT.

This clonotype was counted a few times. This chain links TRBV5-1 with TRBJ2-3; TRBD2 matches 10 bases. CDR1 is SGHRS, CDR2 YFSETQ, per germline. Trimming removed 2 bases from V and 3 bases from J; junction bases left unmatched: 3. This CDR3 comprises 15 residues. CDR3 bases: TGCGCCAGCAGCTTAACTAGCGGGGAGACAGATACGCAGTATTTT. It is translated as CASSLTSGETDTQYF.

This clonotype was observed at least ten times. V gene TRBV10-3 combines with J gene TRBJ2-1; 7 bases are a match to TRBD1. The germline gives CDR1 ENHRY, CDR2 SYGVKD. Losses at the gene ends were 5 bases for V and 4 bases for J; bases not matched to a gene: 8. This CDR3 has 15 residues. In DNA form, the CDR3 reads TGTGCCATCAGTCGACACGGGACAGAGTACAATGAGCAGTTCTTC. This gives the protein CAISRHGTEYNEQFF.

As concerns this clonotype: One base away lies a much larger clone, so this may be a sequencing read error. The chain combines TRBV20-1 with TRBJ2-7, with D possibly matching TRBD2 (5 bases). V lost 7 bases to trimming and J lost 4 bases, with 23 bases between them. This CDR3 region has 15 residues. Germline CDR1 and CDR2: DFQATT and SNEGSKA (reference sequence). CDR3 in amino acids: CSVSAGSIFRYEQYF. The CDR3 DNA is TGCAGTGTTAGTGCTGGGAGTATATTCAGATACGAGCAGTACTTC.

At least ten counts were recorded for this clonotype. V is TRBV11-1 and J is TRBJ1-1; possibly TRBD1 for D (6 bases). V was shortened by 4 bases and J by 0 bases, with 12 bases between the two germline ends. This CDR3 region has 15 residues. Germline CDR1 is SGHAT and CDR2 is FQDESV (reference sequence). CDR3 in amino acids: CASSSDRILNTEAFF. The CDR3 DNA reads as TGTGCCAGCAGCTCGGACAGAATTCTGAACACTGAAGCTTTCTTT.